This T cell receptor (beta chain) was captured in a study of shared clonotypes between healthy human individuals. General study findings and limits: The sharing of 4% to 5.5% of naive CD4 clonotypes was seen across a few donors.

Notes on this clone: The antigen is undetermined.

Profiling relied on immunoSEQ multiplex PCR, and the TCRdb table lists in-frame clones only, not all of them. The sample lists some 2,500,000 clones; 80% to 95% were seen once. CDR3 size: 13 residues. Germline values: CDR1 MDHEN, CDR2 SYDVKM. The V end lost 7 bases, the J end lost 5 bases, and 12 bases lay between the germline ends. The rearrangement uses TRBV28 and TRBJ1-5; D gene unclear. The sequenced material came from naive CD4+ T cells from PBMCs. The subset here: CD45RA+ positively selected. The sequence was obtained from a man younger than 35 in good health. Some clones in this sample may be carry-over from other donors' samples. The CDR3: CASIGYGDQPQHF. In DNA form, the CDR3 reads TGTGCCAGCATAGGGTACGGAGATCAGCCCCAGCATTTT. The complete variable domain, with remaining parts taken from reference TRBV28 and TRBJ1-5, reads DVKVTQSSRYLVKRTGEKVFLECVQDMDHENMFWYRQDPGLGLRLIYFSYDVKMKEKGDIPEGYSVSREKKERFSLILESASTNQTSMYLCASIGYGDQPQHFGDGTRLSIL.